These 23 T cell receptor beta chains originate from one sample sequenced in a study of Ad26.COV2.S vaccination and SARS-CoV-2 variants. Described treatment: roughly 20 received Ad26.COV2.S at low or high dose, single or two shots; about 5 received placebo; per-sample allocation not given. Repertoires come from day 63 after the first vaccine or placebo injection. The data were produced by immunoSEQ multiplex PCR, yet TCRdb's version contains in-frame clones alone and is incomplete. The data show 320,000 or so clones, roughly 90% seen once. The material was peripheral blood, obtained in a trial of Ad26.COV2.S vaccine versus placebo. The receptors stem from a person aged 18-60 years who received the Ad26.COV2.S COVID-19 vaccine or a placebo.

The chain links TRBV30 to TRBJ1-4; D not certain. In germline, CDR1 is GTSNPN, CDR2 SVGIG (reference sequence). This CDR3 contains 14 residues. The V and J ends lost 7 bases and 6 bases respectively, with 18 bases between them. The CDR3, as DNA: TGTGCCTTGGGCCGTCCGGGAGGTTATGAAAAACTGTTTTTT. Protein sequence: CALGRPGGYEKLFF.

As regards this clone: The sample holds other DNA sequences that translate to the same CDR3. The gene calls are TRBV2 and TRBJ1-1, with a weak D call TRBD1 (5 bases). V was shortened by 5 bases and J by 5 bases, with 12 bases between the two germline ends. Germline CDR1 is SNHLY and CDR2 is FYNNEI. The CDR3 totals 13 residues. The CDR3 here is CASSTGGLTEAFF. DNA for the CDR3: TGTGCCAGCAGTACTGGGGGTCTGACTGAAGCTTTCTTT. Filled out from reference TRBV2 and TRBJ1-1, the complete variable domain reads EPEVTQTPSHQVTQMGQEVILRCVPISNHLYFYWYRQILGQKVEFLVSFYNNEISEKSEIFDDQFSVERPDGSNFTLKIRSTKLEDSAMYFCASSTGGLTEAFFGQGTRLTVV.

This chain connects TRBV4-2 to TRBJ1-1; D unclear. The CDR3 loop spans 15 amino acids. Per the germline V gene, CDR1 is LGHNA and CDR2 is YNFKEQ. Trimming removed 0 bases from V and 2 bases from J, with 10 bases in between. CDR3 bases: TGTGCCAGCAGCCAAGAGGCCGAGATAAACACTGAAGCTTTCTTT. This encodes CASSQEAEINTEAFF.

The chain carries TRBV9 and TRBJ1-5; D is possibly TRBD1 (6 bases). Trimming took 4 bases from V and 10 from J, leaving 15 bases between them. Germline V gene data show CDR1 as SGDLS and CDR2 as YYNGEE. This CDR3 spans 13 amino acids. This CDR3 reads CASSPGVGLPQHF. CDR3 nucleotide sequence: TGTGCCAGCAGCCCAGGGGTGGGGCTCCCCCAGCATTTT.

This chain links TRBV27 with TRBJ2-6, with D uncertain. Germline CDR1 and CDR2: MNHEY and SMNVEV (reference sequence). Trimming removed 6 bases at V and 0 bases at J, with 9 bases between. This CDR3 contains 15 residues. CDR3 region: CASSSLSSGANVLTF. CDR3 coding DNA: TGTGCCAGCAGCTCACTGAGCTCTGGGGCCAACGTCCTGACTTTC.

The chain links TRBV25-1 to TRBJ2-5; 7 nucleotides align to TRBD1. CDR1 is MGHDK and CDR2 is SYGVNS in the germline V gene. V lost 2 bases and J lost 3; bases outside the gene matches: 6. This CDR3 is 15 amino acids long. The CDR3 loop is CASSEMGTVEETQYF. The DNA for the CDR3 is TGTGCCAGCAGTGAAATGGGGACAGTAGAAGAGACCCAGTACTTC.

With respect to this clone: Other nucleotide sequences in the sample specify the same CDR3. This CDR3 reads CASSQAYNEQFF. In DNA, the CDR3 is TGTGCCAGCAGCCAAGCCTACAATGAGCAGTTCTTC. V gene TRBV3-1 (or the pseudogene TRBV3-2) combines with J gene TRBJ2-1, with no clear D. Germline V CDR1 and CDR2: LGHDT, YNNKEL (reference sequence). The V end lost 1 base, the J end lost 2 bases, and 0 bases lay between the germline ends. The CDR3 covers 12 residues.

The chain combines TRBV7-3 with TRBJ1-2, with 7 positions matching TRBD1. Germline V gene lookup returns CDR1 SGHTA and CDR2 FQGTGA. The CDR3 has 15 residues. The V segment lost 2 bases and the J segment 2 bases; nucleotides outside the gene matches: 5. The CDR3 protein is CASSLYPGQNYGYTF. In nucleotides, the CDR3 is TGTGCCAGCAGCTTATACCCGGGACAGAACTATGGCTACACCTTC.

The chain is built from TRBV12-3 or TRBV12-4 and TRBJ2-3, with a tentative D call TRBD1 (5 bases). This CDR3 has 13 amino acids. Deletions cut 3 bases from V and 3 bases from J, with 7 bases between. CDR3 in amino acids: CASSFRVTDTQYF. The CDR3 bases are TGTGCCAGCAGTTTCAGGGTTACAGATACGCAGTATTTT.

The gene calls are TRBV7-9 and TRBJ1-2; perhaps TRBD1 as D (5 bases). V lost 4 bases and J 3 bases, leaving 12 bases between the germline ends. The CDR3 loop spans 14 amino acids. Germline V gene sequence: CDR1 SEHNR, CDR2 FQNEAQ (reference sequence). This chain's CDR3 is CASSWAVGDYGYTF. CDR3 in DNA: TGTGCCAGCAGCTGGGCCGTGGGGGACTATGGCTACACCTTC. Filled out from reference TRBV7-9 and TRBJ1-2, the complete variable domain reads DTGVSQNPRHKITKRGQNVTFRCDPISEHNRLYWYRQTLGQGPEFLTYFQNEAQLEKSRLLSDRFSAERPKGSFSTLEIQRTEQGDSAMYLCASSWAVGDYGYTFGSGTRLTVV.

Details on this clone: An end of the junction does not agree with germline; a read error may underlie this. This chain joins TRBV5-6 and TRBJ1-1; D is undetermined. The CDR3 contains 13 residues. Per germline, CDR1 SGHDT and CDR2 YYEEEE. The CDR3 nucleotides are TGTGCCGGCAGCTTCGGTGTACGGACTGAAGCTTTCTTT. Its protein product is CAGSFGVRTEAFF.

The chain has TRBV7-2 and TRBJ2-2; D may correspond to TRBD1 or TRBD2 (6 bases each). Trimming removed 0 bases from V and 2 bases from J, with 10 bases in between. This CDR3 spans 16 amino acids. Germline V lookup: CDR1 SGHTA, CDR2 FQGNSA. DNA for the CDR3: TGTGCCAGCAGCTTAGCGCCGGGGGCCAACACCGGGGAGCTGTTTTTT. This encodes CASSLAPGANTGELFF.

V and J are TRBV7-9 and TRBJ2-1; D perhaps matches TRBD2 (6 bases). V lost 6 bases and J lost 10, with 25 bases in between. CDR1 is SEHNR and CDR2 is FQNEAQ in the germline V gene (reference sequence). This CDR3 spans 16 amino acids. The CDR3 sequence is CASSFSRDSRSGEQFF. The CDR3 region has the DNA TGTGCCAGCAGTTTTTCCCGGGACTCCCGCTCTGGGGAGCAGTTCTTC. The complete variable domain, with remaining parts taken from reference TRBV7-9 and TRBJ2-1, reads DTGVSQNPRHKITKRGQNVTFRCDPISEHNRLYWYRQTLGQGPEFLTYFQNEAQLEKSRLLSDRFSAERPKGSFSTLEIQRTEQGDSAMYLCASSFSRDSRSGEQFFGPGTRLTVL.

This chain joins TRBV11-2 and TRBJ1-1, with D possibly matching TRBD1 (6 bases). Germline V gene lookup returns CDR1 SGHAT and CDR2 FQNNGV. Trimming cost V 0 bases and J 11 bases, with 13 bases left between them. This CDR3 contains 13 residues. In nucleotides, the CDR3 is TGTGCCAGCAGCTTAGATTTGGGGGCAAAGGCTTTCTTT. It yields the protein CASSLDLGAKAFF.

V is TRBV9 and J is TRBJ2-5; a weak D match, TRBD1 (5 bases). CDR3 length: 13 amino acids. Germline CDR1 is SGDLS and CDR2 is YYNGEE. V lost 7 bases and J lost 4, with 14 bases in between. The DNA of the CDR3 is TGTGCCAGCTCCGCAGGGAACGGAGAGACCCAGTACTTC. It is translated as CASSAGNGETQYF.

This rearrangement joins TRBV6-2 or TRBV6-3 to TRBJ2-1, with a possible D match to TRBD2 (5 bases). V shed 0 bases and J shed 1 base, with 16 bases lying between them. The V gene's germline CDR1 is MNHEY and CDR2 SVGEGT. CDR3 length equals 18 residues. The DNA for the CDR3 is TGTGCCAGCAGTTACTCGATAGACGGGATCGAATCCTACAATGAGCAGTTCTTC. It encodes CASSYSIDGIESYNEQFF.

This chain links TRBV9 with TRBJ1-4; D unresolved. Trimming stripped 4 bases from V and 0 bases from J, with 7 bases between. CDR1 is SGDLS and CDR2 is YYNGEE in the germline V gene. CDR3 length: 14 amino acids. Written as DNA, the CDR3 is TGTGCCAGCAGCCCCCCCGCAACTAATGAAAAACTGTTTTTT. Translated, it gives CASSPPATNEKLFF.

In DNA, the CDR3 is TGTGCCAGCAGCTTCCGTCCCGACCTCTCCTATAATTCACCCCTCCACTTT. It is translated as CASSFRPDLSYNSPLHF. The J gene is TRBJ1-6, the V gene TRBV9; D uncertain. This CDR3 is built from 17 residues. The V end was cut by 4 bases, the J end by 0 bases, with 14 bases between. Per germline, CDR1 SGDLS and CDR2 YYNGEE.

The rearrangement uses TRBV4-1 and TRBJ2-1; 7 bases map to TRBD1. The CDR3 totals 17 residues. The germline gives CDR1 MGHRA, CDR2 YSYEKL. Trimming removed 3 bases from V and 2 bases from J; junction bases left unmatched: 10. CDR3 DNA: TGCGCCAGCAGCCAGCTCCTCCCGGGACAGACCTACAATGAGCAGTTCTTC. Protein sequence: CASSQLLPGQTYNEQFF.

The chain has TRBV7-9 and TRBJ1-3; no reliable D call. From germline, CDR1 is SEHNR and CDR2 FQNEAQ (reference sequence). The length of the CDR3 is 16 residues. V lost 5 bases to trimming and J lost 0 bases, with 14 bases between them. The DNA of the CDR3 is TGTGCCAGCAGCCCGCTCCCTGAGTTCTCTGGAAACACCATATATTTT. Residues: CASSPLPEFSGNTIYF.

There are a few counts of this clone. The V and J genes are TRBV27 and TRBJ2-7; no clear D. CDR3 size: 14 residues. Germline CDR1 reads MNHEY; CDR2 reads SMNVEV (reference sequence). The germline V and J ends were trimmed by 6 bases and 2 bases, with 14 bases remaining between them. This chain's CDR3 is CASSYGRGTYEQYF. CDR3 sequence (DNA): TGTGCCAGCAGCTATGGTCGTGGAACCTACGAGCAGTACTTC.

Written as DNA, the CDR3 is TGCGCCAGCAGCCAACTTCCCCCGCAGGGGGCAGGGGACACTGAAGCTTTCTTT. It encodes CASSQLPPQGAGDTEAFF. This rearrangement joins TRBV4-1 to TRBJ1-1, with 8 bases identical to TRBD1. This CDR3 has 18 amino acids. Germline V gene lookup returns CDR1 MGHRA and CDR2 YSYEKL. Trimming removed 2 bases from V and 3 bases from J; junction bases left unmatched: 14.

The chain is built from TRBV27 and TRBJ2-7; the D gene could be TRBD1 or TRBD2 (5 bases each). The germline gives CDR1 MNHEY, CDR2 SMNVEV (reference sequence). The CDR3 consists of 13 residues. The ends were cut back, 6 bases at V and 4 bases at J, with 13 bases in the middle. The CDR3 sequence is CASRYGTIYEQYF. CDR3 DNA sequence: TGTGCCAGCAGATATGGGACGATATACGAGCAGTACTTC.